This entry describes one TCR beta chain. Its antigen is currently unknown. The sample belongs to a study of identifying expanded T cells in peripheral blood. Regarding the study as a whole: Across healthy donors, higher total template counts meant significantly greater roughly 2-week count variance. Differentially abundant clones: about 1.1 between replicates, just under 17 at around 2 weeks, 19 to 20 at four.

The CDR3 length is 13 residues. The V gene lost 5 bases and the J gene lost 11 bases, with 15 bases spanning the gap. Germline V gene data show CDR1 as LNHNV and CDR2 as YYDKDF (reference sequence). Healthy donors had no documented immune events, such as infections, while sampled. TCRdb's table, derived via immunoSEQ multiplex PCR, lists solely in-frame clones and lacks some. The table includes 100,000 or so clones, roughly 89% detected once. This receptor was identified in a person aged 18 to 75 in good health. The chain has TRBV15 and TRBJ1-4; a possible D gene is TRBD1 (5 bases). Sequencing used blood. The CDR3 DNA reads TGTGCCACCAGCCCCGGCAGGGAGGATAAACTGTTTTTT. Protein product: CATSPGREDKLFF.